This T cell receptor beta chain was documented in a study of blood T cell repertoires in COVID-19. For the study at large: COVID-19 samples collected from the United States, Italy and Spain covered acute and convalescent phases.

Source study methods: Amplifying reference gene primers gave estimates of nucleated cell counts. The method was immunoSEQ multiplex PCR; TCRdb's version includes in-frame clones alone and lacks a portion of them. That table gives V, J and clone size, and the DNA gave D and trimming. The sample records 68,000 or so clones, around nine tenths being singletons. The J segment lost 7 bases and the V segment lost 1 base, leaving 12 bases of the junction unmatched. This CDR3 is 16 amino acids long. Germline V CDR1 and CDR2: LGHDT, YNNKEL (reference sequence). Seattle patient enrollment occurred during active infection, with longitudinal follow-up thereafter.

This TCR was sampled from a woman aged 45-65 years with COVID-19, enrolled during active disease. Sequences were obtained from peripheral blood. The chain couples TRBV3-1 (or the pseudogene TRBV3-2) to TRBJ1-2; 7 nucleotides agree with TRBD1. The CDR3 region is CASSQGRGGIQAGYTF. CDR3 nucleotide sequence: TGTGCCAGCAGCCAAGGTAGAGGGGGCATCCAGGCTGGCTACACCTTC.